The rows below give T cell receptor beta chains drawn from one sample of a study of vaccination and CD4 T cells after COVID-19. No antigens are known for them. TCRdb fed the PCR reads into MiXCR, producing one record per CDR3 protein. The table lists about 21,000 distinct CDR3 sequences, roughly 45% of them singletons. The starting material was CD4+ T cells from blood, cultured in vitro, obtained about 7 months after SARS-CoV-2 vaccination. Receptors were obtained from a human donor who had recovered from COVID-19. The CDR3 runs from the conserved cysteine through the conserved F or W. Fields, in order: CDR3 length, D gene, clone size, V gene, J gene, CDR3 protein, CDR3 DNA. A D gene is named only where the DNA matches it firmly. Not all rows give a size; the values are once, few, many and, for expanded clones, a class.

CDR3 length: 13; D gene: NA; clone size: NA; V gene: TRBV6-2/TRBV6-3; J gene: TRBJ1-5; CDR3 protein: CASSGYSNQPQHF; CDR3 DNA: TGTGCCAGCAGCGGATATAGCAATCAGCCCCAGCATTTT
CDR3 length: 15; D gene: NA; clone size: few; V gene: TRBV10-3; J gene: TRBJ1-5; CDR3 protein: CAISESRREVQPQHF; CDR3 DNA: TGTGCCATCAGTGAGTCGAGAAGGGAGGTTCAGCCCCAGCATTTT
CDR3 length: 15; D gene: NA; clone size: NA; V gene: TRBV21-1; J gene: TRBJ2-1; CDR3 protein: CASSKPGLADDEQFF; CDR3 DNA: TGTGCCAGCAGCAAACCCGGACTAGCGGATGATGAGCAGTTCTTC
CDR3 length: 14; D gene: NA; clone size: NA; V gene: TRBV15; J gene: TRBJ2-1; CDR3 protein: CATSLELRLNEQFF; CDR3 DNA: TGTGCCACCAGCTTGGAGCTTCGGCTTAATGAGCAGTTCTTC
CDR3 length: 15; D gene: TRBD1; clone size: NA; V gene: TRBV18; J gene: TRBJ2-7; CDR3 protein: CASSRTGTGSYEQYF; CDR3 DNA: TGTGCCAGCTCACGAACCGGGACAGGGTCCTACGAGCAGTACTTC
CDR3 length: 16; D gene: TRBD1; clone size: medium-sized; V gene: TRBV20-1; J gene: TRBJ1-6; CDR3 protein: CSLTGAAMVGNSPLHF; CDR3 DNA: TGCAGTCTGACAGGGGCCGCAATGGTCGGTAATTCACCCCTCCACTTT
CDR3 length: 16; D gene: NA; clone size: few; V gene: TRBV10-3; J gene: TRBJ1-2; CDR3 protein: CASSFEGGRGDYGYTF; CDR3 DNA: TGTGCCAGCAGTTTCGAGGGAGGGCGAGGTGACTATGGCTACACCTTC
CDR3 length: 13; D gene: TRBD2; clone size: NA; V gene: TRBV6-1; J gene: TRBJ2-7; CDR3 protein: CASSLAGRGEQYF; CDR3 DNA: TGTGCCAGCAGTCTAGCGGGCCGGGGCGAGCAGTACTTC
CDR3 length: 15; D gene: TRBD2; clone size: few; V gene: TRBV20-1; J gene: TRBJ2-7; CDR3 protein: CSASGRMGPSYEQYF; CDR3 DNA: TGCAGTGCTAGCGGGAGGATGGGACCGAGCTACGAGCAGTACTTC
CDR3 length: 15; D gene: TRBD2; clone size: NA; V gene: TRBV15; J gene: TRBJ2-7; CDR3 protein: CATRRGGASGYEQYF; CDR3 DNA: TGTGCCACCAGGAGGGGTGGGGCTAGCGGCTACGAGCAGTACTTC
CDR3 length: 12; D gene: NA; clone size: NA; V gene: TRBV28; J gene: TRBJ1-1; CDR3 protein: CASSLTSRPAFF; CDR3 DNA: TGTGCCAGCAGTTTAACTAGCCGCCCTGCTTTCTTT
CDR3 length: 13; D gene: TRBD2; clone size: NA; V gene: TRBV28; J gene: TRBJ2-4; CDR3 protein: CASSLSSGRYQYF; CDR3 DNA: TGTGCCAGCAGTTTGAGTAGCGGGCGATACCAGTACTTC
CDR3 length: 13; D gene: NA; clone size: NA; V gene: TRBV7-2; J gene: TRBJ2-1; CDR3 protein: CASSLARNNEQFF; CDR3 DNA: TGTGCCAGCAGCTTAGCGCGCAACAATGAGCAGTTCTTC
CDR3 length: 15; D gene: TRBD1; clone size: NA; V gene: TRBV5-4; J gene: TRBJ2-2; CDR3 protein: CASSGRTGNTGELFF; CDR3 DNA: TGTGCCAGCAGCGGGCGGACAGGGAACACCGGGGAGCTGTTTTTT
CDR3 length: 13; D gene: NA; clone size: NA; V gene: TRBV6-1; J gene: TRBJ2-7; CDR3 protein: CASRHYPEGEQYF; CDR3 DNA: TGTGCCAGCAGGCACTACCCCGAGGGAGAGCAGTACTTC
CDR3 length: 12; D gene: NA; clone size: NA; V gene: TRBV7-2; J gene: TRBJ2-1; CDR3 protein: CASSLQWRVPFF; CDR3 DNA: TGTGCCAGCAGCTTACAGTGGCGGGTTCCGTTCTTC
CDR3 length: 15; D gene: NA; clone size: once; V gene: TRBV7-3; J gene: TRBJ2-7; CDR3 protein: CASSIGSGTQYEQYF; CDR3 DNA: TGTGCCAGCAGTATAGGCTCCGGGACTCAGTACGAGCAGTACTTC
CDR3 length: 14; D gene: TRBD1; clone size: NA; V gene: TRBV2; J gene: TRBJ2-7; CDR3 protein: CASSVDRVVGVQYF; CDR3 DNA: TGTGCCAGCAGTGTTGACAGGGTGGTTGGTGTGCAGTACTTC
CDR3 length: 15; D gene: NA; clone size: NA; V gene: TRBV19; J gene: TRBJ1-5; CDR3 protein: CASTLADSRYQPQHF; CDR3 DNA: TGTGCCAGTACTCTAGCCGACAGCCGATATCAGCCCCAGCATTTT
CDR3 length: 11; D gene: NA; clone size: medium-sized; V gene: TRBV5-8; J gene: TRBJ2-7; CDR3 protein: CASQGLYEQYF; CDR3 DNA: TGTGCCAGCCAGGGTCTCTACGAGCAGTACTTC
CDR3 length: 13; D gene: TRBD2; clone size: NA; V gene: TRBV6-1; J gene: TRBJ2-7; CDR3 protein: CASGSGSSYEQYF; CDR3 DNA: TGTGCCAGCGGTAGCGGGAGCTCCTACGAGCAGTACTTC
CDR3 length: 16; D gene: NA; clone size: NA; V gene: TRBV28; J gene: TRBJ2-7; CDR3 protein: CASRGWTAKISYEQYF; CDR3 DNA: TGTGCCAGCAGGGGTTGGACAGCCAAGATCTCCTACGAGCAGTACTTC
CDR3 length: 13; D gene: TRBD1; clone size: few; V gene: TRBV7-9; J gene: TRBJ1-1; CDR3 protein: CASSKTGGTEAFF; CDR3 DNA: TGTGCCAGCAGCAAAACAGGGGGCACTGAAGCTTTCTTT
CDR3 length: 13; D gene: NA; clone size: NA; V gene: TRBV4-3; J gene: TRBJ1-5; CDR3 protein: CASSRSENQPQHF; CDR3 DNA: TGCGCCAGCAGCCGTTCGGAAAATCAGCCCCAGCATTTT
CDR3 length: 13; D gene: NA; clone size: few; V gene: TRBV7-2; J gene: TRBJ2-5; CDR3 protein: CASSLKGGVSQYF; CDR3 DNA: TGTGCCAGCAGCTTAAAGGGGGGAGTCTCCCAGTACTTC
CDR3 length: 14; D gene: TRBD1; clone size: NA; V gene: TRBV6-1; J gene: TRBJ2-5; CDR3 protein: CASIEDRVRETQYF; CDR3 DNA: TGTGCCAGCATAGAGGACAGGGTCCGGGAGACCCAGTACTTC
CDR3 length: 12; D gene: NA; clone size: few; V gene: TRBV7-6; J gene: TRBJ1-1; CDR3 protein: CASRNGNTEAFF; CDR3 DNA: TGTGCCAGCAGAAATGGGAACACTGAAGCTTTCTTT
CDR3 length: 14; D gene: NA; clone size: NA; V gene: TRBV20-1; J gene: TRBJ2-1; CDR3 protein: CSARGALARNEQFF; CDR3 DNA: TGCAGTGCTAGAGGGGCCCTAGCGAGGAATGAGCAGTTCTTC
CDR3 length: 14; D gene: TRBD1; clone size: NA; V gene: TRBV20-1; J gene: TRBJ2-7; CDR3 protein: CSPSPGQGAYEQYF; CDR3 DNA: TGCAGTCCGTCACCGGGACAGGGGGCCTACGAGCAGTACTTC
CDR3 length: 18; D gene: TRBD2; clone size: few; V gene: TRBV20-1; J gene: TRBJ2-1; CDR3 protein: CSARVWVSGRGYYHEQFF; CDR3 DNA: TGCAGTGCTAGAGTATGGGTTAGCGGGCGGGGGTATTACCATGAGCAGTTCTTC
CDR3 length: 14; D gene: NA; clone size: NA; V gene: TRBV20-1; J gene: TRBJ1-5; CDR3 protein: CSARVLSGNQPQHF; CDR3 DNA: TGCAGTGCTAGAGTTCTCTCGGGCAATCAGCCCCAGCATTTT
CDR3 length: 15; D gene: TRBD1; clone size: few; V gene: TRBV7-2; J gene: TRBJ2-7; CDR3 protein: CASSLQQGAVNEQYF; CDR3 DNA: TGTGCCAGCAGCTTACAACAGGGGGCCGTTAACGAGCAGTACTTC
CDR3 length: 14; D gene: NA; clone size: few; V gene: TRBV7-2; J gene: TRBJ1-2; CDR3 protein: CASSLGGGSYGYTF; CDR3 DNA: TGTGCCAGCAGCTTAGGGGGGGGGAGCTATGGCTACACCTTC
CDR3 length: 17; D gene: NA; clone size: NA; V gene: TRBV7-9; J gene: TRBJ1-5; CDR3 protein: CASSLGPKGSGTQPQHF; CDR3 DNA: TGTGCCAGCAGCTTAGGCCCTAAAGGATCAGGGACTCAGCCCCAGCATTTT
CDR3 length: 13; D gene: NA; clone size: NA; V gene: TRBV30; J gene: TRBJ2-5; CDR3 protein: CACLRGSGETQYF; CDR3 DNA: TGTGCCTGCCTCCGGGGATCAGGAGAGACCCAGTACTTC
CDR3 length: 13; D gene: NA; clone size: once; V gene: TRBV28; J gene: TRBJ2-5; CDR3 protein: CASSKTATGTQYF; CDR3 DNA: TGTGCCAGCAGCAAAACGGCGACAGGGACCCAGTACTTC
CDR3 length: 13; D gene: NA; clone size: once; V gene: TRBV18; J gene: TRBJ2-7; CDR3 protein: CASSPRLGGEQYF; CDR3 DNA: TGTGCCAGCTCACCAAGACTAGGGGGCGAGCAGTACTTC
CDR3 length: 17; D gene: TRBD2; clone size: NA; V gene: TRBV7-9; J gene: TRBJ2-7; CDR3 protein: CASSPGGGGRGAYEQYF; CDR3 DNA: TGTGCCAGCAGCCCGGGGGGAGGCGGGAGAGGTGCCTACGAGCAGTACTTC
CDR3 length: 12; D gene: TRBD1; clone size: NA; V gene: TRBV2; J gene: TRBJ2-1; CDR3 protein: CASSERTGVLFF; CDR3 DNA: TGTGCCAGCAGTGAGAGGACAGGGGTGTTGTTCTTC
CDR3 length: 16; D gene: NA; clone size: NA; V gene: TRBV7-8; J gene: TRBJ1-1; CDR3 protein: CASSSSRGGANTEAFF; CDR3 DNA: TGTGCCAGCAGCTCTAGCAGGGGCGGGGCTAACACTGAGGCTTTCTTT
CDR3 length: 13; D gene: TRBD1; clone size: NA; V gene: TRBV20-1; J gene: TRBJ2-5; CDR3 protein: CSANVQGWETQYF; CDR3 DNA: TGCAGTGCTAACGTACAGGGGTGGGAGACCCAGTACTTC
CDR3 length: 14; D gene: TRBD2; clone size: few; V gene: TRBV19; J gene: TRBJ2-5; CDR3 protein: CASSIAGGLETQYF; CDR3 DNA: TGTGCCAGTAGTATAGCGGGGGGGCTGGAGACCCAGTACTTC
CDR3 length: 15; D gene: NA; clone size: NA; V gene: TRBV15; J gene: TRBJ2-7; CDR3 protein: CATSRDRARSYEQYF; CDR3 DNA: TGTGCCACCAGCAGAGATCGGGCCAGATCCTACGAGCAGTACTTC
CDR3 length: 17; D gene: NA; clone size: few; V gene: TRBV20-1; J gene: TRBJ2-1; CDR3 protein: CSARRQSGLSLLDEQFF; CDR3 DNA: TGCAGTGCTAGAAGGCAGTCGGGGCTCTCACTCCTAGATGAGCAGTTCTTC
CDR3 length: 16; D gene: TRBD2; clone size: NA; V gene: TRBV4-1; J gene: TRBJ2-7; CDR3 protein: CASSQWPSGSSVEQYF; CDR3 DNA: TGCGCCAGCAGCCAATGGCCTAGCGGGAGTTCCGTCGAGCAGTACTTC
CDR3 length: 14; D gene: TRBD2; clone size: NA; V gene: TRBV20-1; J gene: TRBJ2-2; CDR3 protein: CSAEAGGFTGELFF; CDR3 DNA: TGCAGTGCCGAAGCGGGAGGATTCACCGGGGAGCTGTTTTTT
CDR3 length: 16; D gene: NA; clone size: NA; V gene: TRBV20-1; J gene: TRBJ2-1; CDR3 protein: CSASTAERTGFGEQFF; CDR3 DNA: TGCAGTGCCTCGACGGCAGAGCGAACGGGATTCGGGGAGCAGTTCTTC
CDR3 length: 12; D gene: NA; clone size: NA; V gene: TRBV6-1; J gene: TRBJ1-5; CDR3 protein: CASSHKNQPQHF; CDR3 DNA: TGTGCCAGCAGCCATAAAAATCAGCCCCAGCATTTT
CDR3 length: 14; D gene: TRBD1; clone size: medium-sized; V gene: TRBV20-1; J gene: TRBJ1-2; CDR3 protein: CSATLPGQSHGYTF; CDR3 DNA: TGCAGTGCTACATTACCGGGACAGAGCCATGGCTACACCTTC
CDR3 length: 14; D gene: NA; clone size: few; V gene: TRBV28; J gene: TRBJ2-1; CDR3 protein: CASGPPGPYNEQFF; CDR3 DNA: TGTGCCAGCGGGCCTCCCGGGCCCTACAATGAGCAGTTCTTC
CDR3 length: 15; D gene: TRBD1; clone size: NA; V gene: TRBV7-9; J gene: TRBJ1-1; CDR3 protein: CASSLAGQIMFEAFF; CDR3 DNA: TGTGCCAGCAGCTTAGCGGGACAGATTATGTTTGAAGCTTTCTTT
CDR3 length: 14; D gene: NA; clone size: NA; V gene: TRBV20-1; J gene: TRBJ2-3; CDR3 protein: CSAKSSFGTDTQYF; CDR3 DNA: TGCAGTGCCAAGAGCAGTTTTGGCACAGATACGCAGTATTTT
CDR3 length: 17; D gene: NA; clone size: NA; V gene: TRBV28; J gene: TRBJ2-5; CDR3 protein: CASSYTIREIGQETQYF; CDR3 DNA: TGTGCCAGCAGCTACACTATCCGAGAGATCGGACAAGAGACCCAGTACTTC
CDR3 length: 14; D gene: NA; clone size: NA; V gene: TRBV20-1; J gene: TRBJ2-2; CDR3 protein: CSAHQGANTGELFF; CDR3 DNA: TGCAGTGCTCATCAGGGAGCGAACACCGGGGAGCTGTTTTTT
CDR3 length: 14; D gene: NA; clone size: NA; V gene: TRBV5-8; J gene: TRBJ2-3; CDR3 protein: CASNLGQGRDTQYF; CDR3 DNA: TGTGCCAGCAACTTGGGGCAGGGTAGGGATACGCAGTATTTT